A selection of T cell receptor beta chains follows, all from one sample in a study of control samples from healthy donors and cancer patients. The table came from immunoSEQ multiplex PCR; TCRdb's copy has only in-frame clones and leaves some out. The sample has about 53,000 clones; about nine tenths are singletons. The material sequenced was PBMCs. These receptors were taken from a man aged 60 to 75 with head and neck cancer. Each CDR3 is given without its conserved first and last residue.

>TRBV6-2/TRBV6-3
ASSRGLAGGLSYNEQF
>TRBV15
ATSRDLDRKAGNTIY
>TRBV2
ASKEGETQY
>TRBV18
ASSPGGEEKLF
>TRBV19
ASTGQGRFQPQH
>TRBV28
ASSLLGGVRGYT
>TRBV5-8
ASSLGQGGYEQY
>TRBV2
ASSESGANIQY
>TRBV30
AWSALRGPQETQY
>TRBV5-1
ASATRWTGVYGYT
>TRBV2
ASSEDRGDEQF
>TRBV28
ASSPLSGRGSHTYEQY
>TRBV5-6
ASSELGVPGAHPETQY
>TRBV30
AWSPLDSLRQETQY
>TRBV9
ASSVSGGGTDTQY
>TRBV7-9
ASRGQSTNEKLF
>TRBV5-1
ASSLTVNEKLF
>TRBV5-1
ASSLGLAEGNEQF
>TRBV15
ATSRGREGWTEAF
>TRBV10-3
AISPDRAGEAF
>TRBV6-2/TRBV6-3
ASSFPQGTLREEQY
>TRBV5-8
ASSFNRGVNTEAF
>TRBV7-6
ASSLVEEWVNTEAF
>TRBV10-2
ASKQDRGNQPQH
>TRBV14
ASSQGFTGELF
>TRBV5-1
ASRWGSRMNYDEQY
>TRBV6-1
ASSEFQRLGETQY